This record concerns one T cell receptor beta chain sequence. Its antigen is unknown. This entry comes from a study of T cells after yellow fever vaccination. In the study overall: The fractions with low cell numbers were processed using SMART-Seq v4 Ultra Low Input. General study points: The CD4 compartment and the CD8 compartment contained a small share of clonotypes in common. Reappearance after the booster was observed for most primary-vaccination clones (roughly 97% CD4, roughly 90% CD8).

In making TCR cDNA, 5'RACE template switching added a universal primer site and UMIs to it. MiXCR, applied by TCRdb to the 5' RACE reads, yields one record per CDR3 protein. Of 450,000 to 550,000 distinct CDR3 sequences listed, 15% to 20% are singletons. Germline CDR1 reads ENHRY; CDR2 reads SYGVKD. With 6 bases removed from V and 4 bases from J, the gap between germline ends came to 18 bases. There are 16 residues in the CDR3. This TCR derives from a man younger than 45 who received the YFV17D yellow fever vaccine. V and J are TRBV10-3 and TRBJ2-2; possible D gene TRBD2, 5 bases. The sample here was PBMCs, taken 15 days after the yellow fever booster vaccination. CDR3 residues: CAISPVRGRITGELFF. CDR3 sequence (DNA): TGTGCCATCAGCCCCGTTCGGGGAAGGATCACCGGGGAGCTGTTTTTT.